A selection of T cell receptor beta chains follows, all from one sample in a study of T cells after yellow fever vaccination. MiXCR, applied by TCRdb to the 5' RACE reads, yields one record per CDR3 protein. This sample has approximately 550,000 distinct CDR3 sequences, with roughly 21% found just once. The source was PBMCs, collected 15 days after the yellow fever booster vaccination. These receptors were taken from a man aged 25-40 years who received the YFV17D yellow fever vaccine. Both conserved end residues are part of each CDR3. Each record gives: J gene, CDR3 length, D gene, V gene, CDR3 protein. The D gene is left open where the match is weak.

J: TRBJ1-1
length: 11
D: NA
V: TRBV19
CDR3: CASSIGGERFF

J: TRBJ2-5
length: 15
D: NA
V: TRBV7-2
CDR3: CASSLAGGVKETQYF

J: TRBJ2-3
length: 16
D: TRBD2
V: TRBV7-2
CDR3: CASSALAGDLTDTQYF

J: TRBJ2-7
length: 13
D: NA
V: TRBV6-6
CDR3: CASSVGGANEQYF

J: TRBJ2-5
length: 15
D: NA
V: TRBV7-7
CDR3: CASSLNPTAGVTQYF

J: TRBJ2-6
length: 16
D: NA
V: TRBV3-1
CDR3: CASSQEVHSGANVLTF

J: TRBJ2-3
length: 15
D: NA
V: TRBV7-8
CDR3: CASSPREAPTDTQYF

J: TRBJ2-7
length: 13
D: NA
V: TRBV6-2/TRBV6-3
CDR3: CASRSTGSYEQYF

J: TRBJ2-3
length: 15
D: TRBD2
V: TRBV20-1
CDR3: CSARELAASTDTQYF

J: TRBJ1-2
length: 16
D: NA
V: TRBV7-8
CDR3: CASSLLVGQRAGSYTF

J: TRBJ2-3
length: 15
D: TRBD1
V: TRBV5-4
CDR3: CASSFGTGTVDTQYF

J: TRBJ2-7
length: 16
D: NA
V: TRBV4-1
CDR3: CASSQVVGAGSYEQYF

J: TRBJ2-2
length: 12
D: NA
V: TRBV6-6
CDR3: CASRPGTGELFF

J: TRBJ2-5
length: 16
D: TRBD1
V: TRBV12-3/TRBV12-4
CDR3: CASSSTRDRVAETQYF

J: TRBJ1-2
length: 15
D: NA
V: TRBV4-3
CDR3: CASSQTVGGPYGYTF

J: TRBJ1-1
length: 14
D: NA
V: TRBV20-1
CDR3: CSARVSVQFAEAFF

J: TRBJ2-6
length: 15
D: TRBD1
V: TRBV5-5
CDR3: CASSLGGAWANVLTF

J: TRBJ2-1
length: 15
D: NA
V: TRBV4-3
CDR3: CASSIGRGDYNEQFF

J: TRBJ2-5
length: 12
D: NA
V: TRBV20-1
CDR3: CSASSAGETQYF

J: TRBJ2-7
length: 15
D: TRBD2
V: TRBV20-1
CDR3: CSAPERTSGSYEQYF

J: TRBJ2-5
length: 15
D: NA
V: TRBV7-6
CDR3: CASRSTGSPQETQYF

J: TRBJ2-5
length: 13
D: NA
V: TRBV7-2
CDR3: CASLKGWGKTQYF

J: TRBJ2-3
length: 14
D: NA
V: TRBV20-1
CDR3: CSASPILETDTQYF

J: TRBJ1-6
length: 16
D: NA
V: TRBV27
CDR3: CASSLWSSSYNSPLHF

J: TRBJ2-5
length: 11
D: NA
V: TRBV2
CDR3: CAGGLAETQYF

J: TRBJ1-1
length: 14
D: TRBD1
V: TRBV20-1
CDR3: CSAGQGAAPTEAFF

J: TRBJ2-1
length: 14
D: NA
V: TRBV5-1
CDR3: CASSLGDGLGEQFF

J: TRBJ2-1
length: 14
D: TRBD2
V: TRBV7-6
CDR3: CASSPGTSANEQFF

J: TRBJ2-5
length: 14
D: TRBD2
V: TRBV20-1
CDR3: CSASSSGIQETQYF

J: TRBJ2-7
length: 16
D: NA
V: TRBV1
CDR3: CTSSLVPPGQGIGQYF

J: TRBJ2-1
length: 14
D: NA
V: TRBV6-2/TRBV6-3
CDR3: CASSYRGQDGGQFF

J: TRBJ2-7
length: 13
D: NA
V: TRBV7-2
CDR3: CASSFERAYEQYF

J: TRBJ2-7
length: 15
D: NA
V: TRBV7-2
CDR3: CASSLSSGSPYEQYF

J: TRBJ2-7
length: 15
D: NA
V: TRBV5-1
CDR3: CASSLGQTITYEQYF

J: TRBJ2-1
length: 15
D: TRBD2
V: TRBV12-3/TRBV12-4
CDR3: CASSLSSGRVNEQFF

J: TRBJ2-4
length: 16
D: TRBD2
V: TRBV6-1
CDR3: CASSEGLAAAKNIQYF

J: TRBJ1-5
length: 13
D: NA
V: TRBV15
CDR3: CATSMPYSQPQHF

J: TRBJ2-4
length: 15
D: TRBD1
V: TRBV28
CDR3: CASSLGQGGLEIQYF

J: TRBJ1-6
length: 14
D: NA
V: TRBV20-1
CDR3: CSARGGALGSPLHF

J: TRBJ2-2
length: 16
D: NA
V: TRBV2
CDR3: CASSEAGDSNTGELFF